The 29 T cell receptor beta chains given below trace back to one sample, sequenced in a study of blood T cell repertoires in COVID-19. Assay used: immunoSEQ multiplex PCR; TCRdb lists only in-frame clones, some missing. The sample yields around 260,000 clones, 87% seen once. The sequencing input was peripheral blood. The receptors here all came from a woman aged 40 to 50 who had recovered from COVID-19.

The CDR3, as DNA: TGTGCCTGGAGCCAGGTATTACGAACCAATTTCTACGAGCAGTACTTC. Protein product: CAWSQVLRTNFYEQYF. The V and J genes are TRBV30 and TRBJ2-7; D unclear. The CDR3 runs 16 residues. The V end was cut by 3 bases, the J end by 3 bases, with 21 bases between. CDR1 GTSNPN and CDR2 SVGIG come from the germline V gene (reference sequence).

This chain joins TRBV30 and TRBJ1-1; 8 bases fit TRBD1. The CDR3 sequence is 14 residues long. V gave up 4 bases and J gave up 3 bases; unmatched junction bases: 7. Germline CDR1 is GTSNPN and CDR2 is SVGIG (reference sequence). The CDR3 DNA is TGTGCCTGGAAGCGACAGGGGATCTACACTGAAGCTTTCTTT. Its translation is CAWKRQGIYTEAFF.

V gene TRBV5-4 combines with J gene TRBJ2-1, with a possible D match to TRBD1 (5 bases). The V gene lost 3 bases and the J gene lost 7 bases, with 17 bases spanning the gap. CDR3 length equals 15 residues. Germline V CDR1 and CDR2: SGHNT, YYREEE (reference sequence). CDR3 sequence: CASSSPGQGFNEQFF. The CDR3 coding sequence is TGTGCCAGCAGCTCGCCTGGACAAGGGTTTAATGAGCAGTTCTTC.

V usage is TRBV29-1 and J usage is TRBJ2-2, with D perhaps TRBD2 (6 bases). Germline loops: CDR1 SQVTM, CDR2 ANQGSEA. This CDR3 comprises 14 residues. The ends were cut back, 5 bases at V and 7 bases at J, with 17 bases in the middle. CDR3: CSVSGTYPLGELFF. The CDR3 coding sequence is TGCAGCGTTTCCGGGACTTACCCCCTCGGGGAGCTGTTTTTT.

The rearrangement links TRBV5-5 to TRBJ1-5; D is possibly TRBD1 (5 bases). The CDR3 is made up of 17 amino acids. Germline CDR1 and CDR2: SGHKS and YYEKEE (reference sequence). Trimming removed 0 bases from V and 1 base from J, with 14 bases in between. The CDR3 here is CASSLGAGRESNQPQHF. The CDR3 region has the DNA TGTGCCAGCAGCTTGGGGGCAGGGCGGGAAAGCAATCAGCCCCAGCATTTT.

The CDR3 DNA reads TGTGCCAGCAGACAACAGGGGGCGCGGGAGACCCAGTACTTC. Amino acid sequence: CASRQQGARETQYF. This chain connects TRBV2 to TRBJ2-5; 9 positions agree with TRBD1. Trimming at V came to 6 bases and at J to 5 bases, leaving 7 bases not matched to a gene. Germline-derived CDR1 and CDR2 are SNHLY and FYNNEI. This CDR3 is built from 14 residues.

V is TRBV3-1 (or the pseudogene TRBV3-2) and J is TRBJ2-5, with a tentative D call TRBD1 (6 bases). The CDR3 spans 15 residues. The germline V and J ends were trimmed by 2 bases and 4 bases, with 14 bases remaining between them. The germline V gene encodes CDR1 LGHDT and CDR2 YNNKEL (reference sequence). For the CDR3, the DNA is TGTGCCAGCAGCCAAACCAGGGGAACGGCAGAGACCCAGTACTTC. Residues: CASSQTRGTAETQYF.

The CDR3 DNA sequence: TGTGCCATCAGTGAGGGGCAGGGGGCGAACACCGGGGAGCTGTTTTTT. Amino acids: CAISEGQGANTGELFF. The chain joins TRBV10-3 to TRBJ2-2, with 7 bases aligning to TRBD1. Germline V lookup: CDR1 ENHRY, CDR2 SYGVKD. This CDR3 comprises 16 residues. The V and J ends lost 2 bases and 0 bases, in that order; junction bases with no gene match: 3.

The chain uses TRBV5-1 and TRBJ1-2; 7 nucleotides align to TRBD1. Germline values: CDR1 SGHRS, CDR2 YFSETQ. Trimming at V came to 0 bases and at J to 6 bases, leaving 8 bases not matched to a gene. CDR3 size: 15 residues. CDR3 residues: CASSLAQGVVDGYTF. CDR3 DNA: TGCGCCAGCAGCTTGGCGCAGGGGGTGGTTGATGGCTACACCTTC.

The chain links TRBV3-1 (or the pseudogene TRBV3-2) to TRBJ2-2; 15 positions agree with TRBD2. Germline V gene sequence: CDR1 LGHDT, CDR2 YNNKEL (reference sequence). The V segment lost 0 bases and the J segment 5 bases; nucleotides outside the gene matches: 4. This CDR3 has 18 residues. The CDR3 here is CASSQEGLAGGGTGELFF. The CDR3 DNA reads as TGTGCCAGCAGCCAAGAGGGACTAGCGGGGGGCGGAACCGGGGAGCTGTTTTTT.

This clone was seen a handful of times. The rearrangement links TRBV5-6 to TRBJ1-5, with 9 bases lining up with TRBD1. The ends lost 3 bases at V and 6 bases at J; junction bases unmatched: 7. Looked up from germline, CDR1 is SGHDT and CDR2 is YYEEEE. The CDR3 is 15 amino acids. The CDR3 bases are TGTGCCAGCAGCTACCGGGACAGGGAGTTTCAGCCCCAGCATTTT. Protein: CASSYRDREFQPQHF.

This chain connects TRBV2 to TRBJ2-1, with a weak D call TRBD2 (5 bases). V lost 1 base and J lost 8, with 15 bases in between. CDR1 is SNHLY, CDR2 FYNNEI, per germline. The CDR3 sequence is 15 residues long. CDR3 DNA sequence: TGTGCCAGCAGTGAAGGGAGGCAAGTTGGCGATGAGCAGTTCTTC. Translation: CASSEGRQVGDEQFF.

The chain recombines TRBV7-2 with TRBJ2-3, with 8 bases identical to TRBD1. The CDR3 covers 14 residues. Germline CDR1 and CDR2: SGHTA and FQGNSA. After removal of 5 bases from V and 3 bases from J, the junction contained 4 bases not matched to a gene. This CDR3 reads CASSQDRVTDTQYF. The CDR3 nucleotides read TGTGCCAGCAGCCAGGACAGGGTGACAGATACGCAGTATTTT.

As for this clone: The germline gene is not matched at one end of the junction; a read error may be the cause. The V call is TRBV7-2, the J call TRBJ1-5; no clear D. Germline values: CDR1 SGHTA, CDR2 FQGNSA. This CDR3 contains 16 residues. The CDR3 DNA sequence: TGTGCCAGCAGCTTAGATTCCCAGGTTTCGATCAGCCCCCAACATTTT. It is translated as CASSLDSQVSISPQHF.

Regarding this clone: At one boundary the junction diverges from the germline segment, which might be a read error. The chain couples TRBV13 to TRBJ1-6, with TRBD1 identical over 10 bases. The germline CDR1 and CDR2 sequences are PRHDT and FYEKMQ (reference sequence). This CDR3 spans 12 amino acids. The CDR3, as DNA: TGTGCCAGCAGCCTGGGACAGGGGATACCCTACTTT. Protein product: CASSLGQGIPYF.

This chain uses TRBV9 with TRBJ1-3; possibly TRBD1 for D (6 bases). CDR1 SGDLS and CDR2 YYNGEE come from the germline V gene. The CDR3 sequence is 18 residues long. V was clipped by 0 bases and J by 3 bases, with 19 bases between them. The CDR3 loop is CASSVENSATGFGNTIYF. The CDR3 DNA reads TGTGCCAGCAGCGTAGAAAACAGTGCGACAGGATTTGGAAACACCATATATTTT.

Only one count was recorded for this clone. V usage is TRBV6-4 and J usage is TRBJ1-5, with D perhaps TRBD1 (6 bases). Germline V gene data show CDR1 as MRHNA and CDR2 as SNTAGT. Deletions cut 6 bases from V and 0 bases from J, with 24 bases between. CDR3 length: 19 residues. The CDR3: CASRVGARGDLYSNQPQHF. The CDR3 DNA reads TGTGCCAGCAGGGTGGGGGCCCGGGGGGACCTATATAGCAATCAGCCCCAGCATTTT.

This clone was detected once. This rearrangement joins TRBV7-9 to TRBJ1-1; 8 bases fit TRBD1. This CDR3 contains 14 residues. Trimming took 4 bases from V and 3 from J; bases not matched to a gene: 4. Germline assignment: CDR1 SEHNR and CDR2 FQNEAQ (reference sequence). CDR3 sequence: CASSSQGADTEAFF. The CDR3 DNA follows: TGTGCCAGCAGCTCCCAGGGGGCGGACACTGAAGCTTTCTTT.

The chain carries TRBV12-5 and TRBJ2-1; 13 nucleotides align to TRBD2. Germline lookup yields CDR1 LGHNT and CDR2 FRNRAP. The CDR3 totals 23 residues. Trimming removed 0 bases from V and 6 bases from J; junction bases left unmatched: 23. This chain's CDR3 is CASGLVAGQLAGGLLSLANEQFF. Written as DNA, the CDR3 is TGTGCTAGTGGTTTGGTTGCCGGACAACTAGCGGGGGGGCTTCTTTCACTTGCCAATGAGCAGTTCTTC.

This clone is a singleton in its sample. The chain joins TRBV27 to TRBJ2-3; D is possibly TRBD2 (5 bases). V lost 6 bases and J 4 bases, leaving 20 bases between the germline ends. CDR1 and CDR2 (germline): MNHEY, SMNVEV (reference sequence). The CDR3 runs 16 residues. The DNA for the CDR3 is TGTGCCAGCAGGGTCCAAGGACTCCAACGGTCAGATACGCAGTATTTT. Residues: CASRVQGLQRSDTQYF.

CDR3 DNA: TGTGCCAGCAGCTTAAGAGCGGCCTACAATGAGCAGTTCTTC. Translated, it gives CASSLRAAYNEQFF. The V call is TRBV5-6, the J call TRBJ2-1, with D maybe TRBD2 (5 bases). Trimming shortened V by 2 bases and J by 2 bases, and 8 bases separated the two germline ends. Looked up from germline, CDR1 is SGHDT and CDR2 is YYEEEE. The CDR3 spans 14 residues. The full variable domain, in which reference TRBV5-6 and TRBJ2-1 provide the parts outside the CDR3, is DAGVTQSPTHLIKTRGQQVTLRCSPKSGHDTVSWYQQALGQGPQFIFQYYEEEERQRGNFPDRFSGHQFPNYSSELNVNALLLGDSALYLCASSLRAAYNEQFFGPGTRLTVL.

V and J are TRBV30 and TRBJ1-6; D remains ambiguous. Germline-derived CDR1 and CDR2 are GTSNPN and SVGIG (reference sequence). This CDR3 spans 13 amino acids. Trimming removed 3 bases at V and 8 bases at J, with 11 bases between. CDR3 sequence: CAWSATIDSPLHF. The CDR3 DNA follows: TGTGCCTGGAGCGCAACTATCGATTCACCCCTCCACTTT.

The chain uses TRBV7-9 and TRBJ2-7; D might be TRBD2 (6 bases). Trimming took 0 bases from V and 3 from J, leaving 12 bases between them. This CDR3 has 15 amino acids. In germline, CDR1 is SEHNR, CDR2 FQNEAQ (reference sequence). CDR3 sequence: CASSLARGVIYEQYF. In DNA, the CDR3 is TGTGCCAGCAGCTTAGCGCGCGGGGTGATCTACGAGCAGTACTTC. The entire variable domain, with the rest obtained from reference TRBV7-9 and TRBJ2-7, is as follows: DTGVSQNPRHKITKRGQNVTFRCDPISEHNRLYWYRQTLGQGPEFLTYFQNEAQLEKSRLLSDRFSAERPKGSFSTLEIQRTEQGDSAMYLCASSLARGVIYEQYFGPGTRLTVT.

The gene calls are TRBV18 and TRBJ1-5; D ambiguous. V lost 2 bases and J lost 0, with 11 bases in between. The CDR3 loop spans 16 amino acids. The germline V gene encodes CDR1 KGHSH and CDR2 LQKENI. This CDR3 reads CASSPGEGGSNQPQHF. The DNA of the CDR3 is TGTGCCAGCTCACCAGGAGAGGGAGGTAGCAATCAGCCCCAGCATTTT.

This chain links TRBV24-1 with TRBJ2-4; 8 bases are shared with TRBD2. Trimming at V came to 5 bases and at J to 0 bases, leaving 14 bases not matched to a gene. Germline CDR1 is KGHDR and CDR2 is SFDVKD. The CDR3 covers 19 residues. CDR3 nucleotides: TGTGCCACCAGTGTTCTGGACCGCGGGGGGTATTTAGCCAAAAACATTCAGTACTTC. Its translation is CATSVLDRGGYLAKNIQYF.

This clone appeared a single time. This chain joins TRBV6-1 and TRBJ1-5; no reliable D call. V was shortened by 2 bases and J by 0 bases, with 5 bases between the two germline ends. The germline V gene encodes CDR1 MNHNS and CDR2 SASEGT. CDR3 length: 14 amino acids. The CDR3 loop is CASSEQVSNQPQHF. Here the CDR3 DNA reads TGTGCCAGCAGTGAACAGGTTAGCAATCAGCCCCAGCATTTT.

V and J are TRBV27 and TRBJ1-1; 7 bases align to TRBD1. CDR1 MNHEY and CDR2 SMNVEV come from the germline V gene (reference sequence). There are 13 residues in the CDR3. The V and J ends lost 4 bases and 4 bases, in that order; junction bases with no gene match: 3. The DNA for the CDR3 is TGTGCCAGCAGTTCGGGACAGAGCACTGAAGCTTTCTTT. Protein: CASSSGQSTEAFF.

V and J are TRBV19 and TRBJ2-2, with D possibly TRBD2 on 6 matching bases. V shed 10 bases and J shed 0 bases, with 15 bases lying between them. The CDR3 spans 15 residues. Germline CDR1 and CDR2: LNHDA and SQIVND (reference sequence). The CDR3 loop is CATQGGKTNTGELFF. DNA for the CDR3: TGTGCCACTCAGGGAGGCAAAACGAACACCGGGGAGCTGTTTTTT.

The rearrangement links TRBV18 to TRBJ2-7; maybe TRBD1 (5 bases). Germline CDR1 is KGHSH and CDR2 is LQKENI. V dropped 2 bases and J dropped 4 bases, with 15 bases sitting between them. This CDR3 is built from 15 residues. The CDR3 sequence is CASSPSAQGWYEQYF. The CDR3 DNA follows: TGTGCCAGCTCACCATCAGCGCAGGGTTGGTACGAGCAGTACTTC.